This entry lists 12 T cell receptor beta chains sequenced from one sample in a study of cytomegalovirus exposure and HLA in healthy donors. PCR primers comprised 60 Vbeta and 13 Jbeta primers. Only in-frame clones appear in the TCRdb table, and some are missing; sequencing was by immunoSEQ multiplex PCR. The sample lists around 96,000 clones; roughly three fifths were seen once. Input material: PBMCs. The receptor source for this set is a man aged 55-75 years in good health and CMV-seronegative.

V and J are TRBV6-1 and TRBJ1-1; 7 positions agree with TRBD1. V shed 6 bases, J shed 4 bases, and the junction held 8 bases outside the gene matches. CDR3 length equals 14 residues. The germline CDR1 and CDR2 sequences are MNHNS and SASEGT. CDR3: CASRRQGRSTEAFF. CDR3 in DNA: TGTGCCAGCAGGAGACAGGGACGGAGCACTGAAGCTTTCTTT.

V gene TRBV5-6 combines with J gene TRBJ2-1; 8 bases align to TRBD1. The CDR3 spans 15 residues. Germline-derived CDR1 and CDR2 are SGHDT and YYEEEE. J lost 10 bases, V lost 8 bases, and 17 bases had no gene match. The CDR3 sequence is CASRIGAGGPGEQFF. The CDR3, as DNA: TGTGCCAGTCGCATCGGGGCAGGGGGCCCAGGAGAGCAGTTCTTC.

CDR3 loop: CASSLIGGRVKDTQYF. CDR3 DNA sequence: TGTGCCAGCAGTTTAATTGGCGGGAGAGTTAAAGATACGCAGTATTTT. V and J are TRBV27 and TRBJ2-3, with TRBD2 matching 7 bases. V was clipped by 2 bases and J by 5 bases; unmatched bases: 10. The CDR3 spans 16 residues. Germline V gene data show CDR1 as MNHEY and CDR2 as SMNVEV (reference sequence).

This clone came up a few times. Other nucleotide sequences from this sample produce the same CDR3. The chain has TRBV27 and TRBJ2-7, with 10 bases fitting TRBD1. The junction had 4 bases not matched to a gene; V was cut back by 8 bases and J by 3 bases. The CDR3 spans 13 residues. Germline-derived CDR1 and CDR2 are MNHEY and SMNVEV (reference sequence). In nucleotides, the CDR3 is TGTGCCAGCCAAAGGACAGGGGGCTACGAGCAGTACTTC. Protein product: CASQRTGGYEQYF.

V usage is TRBV2 and J usage is TRBJ1-2, with D possibly TRBD1 on 6 matching bases. Germline-derived CDR1 and CDR2 are SNHLY and FYNNEI. The V gene lost 6 bases and the J gene lost 5 bases, with 16 bases spanning the gap. The CDR3 covers 14 residues. CDR3 sequence reads: CASRISWTEYGYTF. Here the CDR3 DNA reads TGTGCCAGCAGGATATCTTGGACAGAGTATGGCTACACCTTC.

CDR3 DNA sequence: TGCGCCAGCAGCCCCTTAGCGGGAGGACCCCAAGAGACCCAGTACTTC. This gives the protein CASSPLAGGPQETQYF. V gene TRBV5-1 combines with J gene TRBJ2-5; 10 bases align to TRBD2. CDR3 length: 16 residues. Germline CDR1 SGHRS, CDR2 YFSETQ. Trimming took 4 bases from V and 1 from J; bases not matched to a gene: 7. Full variable domain (missing parts from reference TRBV5-1 and TRBJ2-5): KAGVTQTPRYLIKTRGQQVTLSCSPISGHRSVSWYQQTPGQGLQFLFEYFSETQRNKGNFPGRFSGRQFSNSRSEMNVSTLELGDSALYLCASSPLAGGPQETQYFGPGTRLLVL.

This clone was detected once. The V call is TRBV6-1, the J call TRBJ1-2, with 9 positions matching TRBD1. CDR1 MNHNS and CDR2 SASEGT come from the germline V gene. The V segment lost 5 bases and the J segment 7 bases; nucleotides outside the gene matches: 8. The CDR3 totals 14 residues. CDR3 protein: CASSWGTGFAGYTF. CDR3 DNA sequence: TGTGCCAGCAGTTGGGGGACAGGGTTTGCTGGCTACACCTTC.

This clone occurred once. The genes are TRBV1 and TRBJ2-1; TRBD1 was called by the table and not checked on the DNA. TRBV1 is given as a pseudogene. The length of the CDR3 is 13 residues. The CDR3 loop reads CTSSQEWLGEQFF. DNA for the CDR3: TGCACCAGCAGCCAAGAATGGCTTGGTGAGCAGTTCTTC.

The chain carries TRBV7-3 and TRBJ2-2; TRBD1 agrees at 7 bases. The junction had 7 bases not matched to a gene; V was cut back by 3 bases and J by 0 bases. The CDR3 spans 17 residues. Germline CDR1 and CDR2: SGHTA and FQGTGA. CDR3 region: CASSFTKGGANTGELFF. The CDR3 nucleotides read TGTGCCAGCAGCTTTACCAAAGGGGGCGCGAACACCGGGGAGCTGTTTTTT.

The chain employs TRBV11-2 and TRBJ1-1; D might be TRBD1 (5 bases). The CDR3 is 13 amino acids. Germline CDR1 is SGHAT and CDR2 is FQNNGV. Trimming pared 2 bases from V and 6 bases from J, leaving 10 bases between. This chain's CDR3 is CASSLREGSEAFF. The CDR3 coding sequence is TGTGCCAGCAGCTTACGGGAGGGGTCTGAAGCTTTCTTT.

This chain links TRBV9 with TRBJ2-1; tentatively, D is TRBD1 (5 bases). This CDR3 is 13 amino acids long. The V end lost 7 bases, the J end lost 3 bases, and 11 bases lay between the germline ends. The germline CDR1 and CDR2 sequences are SGDLS and YYNGEE. The CDR3 DNA follows: TGTGCCAGCGGCCAAGACAGCTACAATGAGCAGTTCTTC. Translation gives CASGQDSYNEQFF.

The chain combines TRBV5-6 with TRBJ2-5; the match to TRBD1 covers 7 bases. Trimming removed 0 bases from V and 5 bases from J; junction bases left unmatched: 7. This CDR3 is built from 15 residues. Germline lookup yields CDR1 SGHDT and CDR2 YYEEEE. CDR3 sequence: CASSLGQGWRETQYF. The CDR3 nucleotides are TGTGCCAGCAGCTTGGGACAGGGTTGGCGGGAGACCCAGTACTTC. Variable domain in full (rest from reference TRBV5-6 and TRBJ2-5): DAGVTQSPTHLIKTRGQQVTLRCSPKSGHDTVSWYQQALGQGPQFIFQYYEEEERQRGNFPDRFSGHQFPNYSSELNVNALLLGDSALYLCASSLGQGWRETQYFGPGTRLLVL.